This T cell receptor beta chain was profiled in a study of shared clonotypes between healthy human individuals. For the study at large: Three CD4 naive, three CD4 memory, two CD8 naive and one CD8 memory plate were used per donor. General observations from the study: Sampling included only blood; tissue repertoires likely differ. Estimated richness values were generally larger in naive subsets than in memory subsets.

Worth noting for this clone: No antigen is known for it.

Profiled with immunoSEQ multiplex PCR; TCRdb holds only in-frame clones, not every one. The profile shows under 550,000 clones, 96% of them singletons. The CDR3 length is 16 residues. Germline-derived CDR1 and CDR2 are MDHEN and SYDVKM. Trimming removed 7 bases from V and 0 bases from J; junction bases left unmatched: 11. J is TRBJ1-1 and V is TRBV28; TRBD1 matches 7 bases. The specimen sequenced was naive CD4+ T cells sorted from blood. This sample's subset: CD45RA+ positively selected. This sequence was found in a woman in her 30s in good health. This CDR3 is CASTSGQPPLNTEAFF. The CDR3 nucleotides read TGTGCCAGCACGTCGGGACAGCCTCCTTTGAACACTGAAGCTTTCTTT.